These 12 T cell receptor beta chains were all obtained from the same sample, sequenced in a study of T cells in localized non-small cell lung cancer. Some clones are missing from TCRdb's copy, which holds only in-frame ones; the method was immunoSEQ multiplex PCR. The sample records roughly 30,000 clones, almost 90% being singletons. Sequenced material: peripheral blood, taken before any cancer treatment. All receptors come from a woman aged 35-70 years with stage I lung adenocarcinoma.

V usage is TRBV14 and J usage is TRBJ2-7; D is perhaps TRBD1 or TRBD2 (5 bases each). The CDR3 runs to 19 residues. Germline values: CDR1 SGHDN, CDR2 FVKESK. Trimming left V 1 base short and J 0 bases short, with 22 bases between. The CDR3 DNA follows: TGTGCCAGCAGCCAAGGGGACGGCAGGGCCTCCTCTAGCTCCTACGAGCAGTACTTC. Amino acids: CASSQGDGRASSSSYEQYF.

The chain links TRBV6-6 to TRBJ2-3; D ambiguous. The CDR3 contains 12 residues. CDR1 is MNHNY and CDR2 is SVGAGI in the germline V gene (reference sequence). V lost 2 bases and J 6 bases, leaving 6 bases between the germline ends. The CDR3 coding sequence is TGTGCCAGCAGTTACACTGACGATACGCAGTATTTT. Protein product: CASSYTDDTQYF.

The gene calls are TRBV4-3 and TRBJ1-3; D gene ambiguous. Trimming shortened V by 1 base and J by 5 bases, and 6 bases separated the two germline ends. CDR3 length: 13 residues. Germline values: CDR1 LGHNA, CDR2 YSLEER. DNA for the CDR3: TGCGCCAGCAGCCAAGTTAGACGAAACACCATATATTTT. Its translation: CASSQVRRNTIYF.

The rearrangement uses TRBV9 and TRBJ2-3, with D possibly matching TRBD1 (5 bases). Germline CDR1 SGDLS, CDR2 YYNGEE. V shed 0 bases and J shed 6 bases, with 8 bases lying between them. The CDR3 runs to 13 residues. The DNA for the CDR3 is TGTGCCAGCAGCGTAGAAGGGGCGGATACGCAGTATTTT. Residues: CASSVEGADTQYF.

This clone was observed a handful of times. The chain employs TRBV18 and TRBJ1-1; 8 positions match TRBD1. Trimming at V came to 0 bases and at J to 1 base, leaving 10 bases not matched to a gene. The germline gives CDR1 KGHSH, CDR2 LQKENI. This CDR3 is built from 18 residues. For the CDR3, the DNA is TGTGCCAGCTCACCACCCATGAAGACAGGGGCTACGAACACTGAAGCTTTCTTT. Translation gives CASSPPMKTGATNTEAFF.

This clone was detected once. The rearrangement uses TRBV2 and TRBJ1-4, with D hard to call. Germline V CDR1 and CDR2: SNHLY, FYNNEI. Trimming shortened V by 2 bases and J by 7 bases, and 29 bases separated the two germline ends. The CDR3 is 20 amino acids. CDR3 sequence (DNA): TGTGCCAGCAGTGAAAGTAGGTACAGTGGACTTCCGGACCCGACTGAAAAACTGTTTTTT. Protein: CASSESRYSGLPDPTEKLFF.

The chain combines TRBV7-2 with TRBJ1-3; D call uncertain. The V gene lost 0 bases and the J gene lost 1 base, with 4 bases spanning the gap. In germline, CDR1 is SGHTA, CDR2 FQGNSA. The CDR3 extends over 14 amino acids. The CDR3 nucleotides are TGTGCCAGCAGCTTAGCAGGGTCTGGAAACACCATATATTTT. Protein sequence: CASSLAGSGNTIYF.

The rearrangement links TRBV7-3 to TRBJ2-3; TRBD2 agrees at 12 bases. Losses at the gene ends were 5 bases for V and 0 bases for J; bases not matched to a gene: 9. This CDR3 contains 18 residues. Germline-derived CDR1 and CDR2 are SGHTA and FQGTGA. CDR3 in amino acids: CASSKPTSGGPSTDTQYF. In DNA, the CDR3 is TGTGCCAGCAGCAAGCCGACTAGCGGGGGCCCTAGCACAGATACGCAGTATTTT. Looking up the rest from reference TRBV7-3 and TRBJ2-3 gives the full variable domain: GAGVSQTPSNKVTEKGKYVELRCDPISGHTALYWYRQSLGQGPEFLIYFQGTGAADDSGLPNDRFFAVRPEGSVSTLKIQRTERGDSAVYLCASSKPTSGGPSTDTQYFGPGTRLTVL.

V usage is TRBV11-2 and J usage is TRBJ2-3; 12 nucleotides match TRBD2. The CDR3 contains 17 residues. The trim removed 5 bases at V and 2 bases at J, leaving 8 bases unmatched. Germline V CDR1 and CDR2: SGHAT, FQNNGV. The CDR3 reads CASSARPSGGATDTQYF. CDR3 sequence (DNA): TGTGCCAGCAGCGCGCGACCTAGCGGGGGGGCCACAGATACGCAGTATTTT.

V gene TRBV18 combines with J gene TRBJ2-7, with unresolved D. CDR1 KGHSH and CDR2 LQKENI come from the germline V gene. This CDR3 is 11 amino acids long. V was trimmed by 8 bases and J by 6 bases, leaving 11 bases between them. This CDR3 is CASRTGSEQYF. CDR3 nucleotide sequence: TGTGCCAGCCGAACGGGCTCCGAGCAGTACTTC. Full variable domain (outside the CDR3, taken from reference TRBV18 and TRBJ2-7): NAGVMQNPRHLVRRRGQEARLRCSPMKGHSHVYWYRQLPEEGLKFMVYLQKENIIDESGMPKERFSAEFPKEGPSILRIQQVVRGDSAAYFCASRTGSEQYFGPGTRLTVT.

This rearrangement joins TRBV19 to TRBJ1-5, with D uncertain. The V gene lost 9 bases and the J gene lost 1 base, with 13 bases spanning the gap. This CDR3 region has 14 residues. Germline lookup yields CDR1 LNHDA and CDR2 SQIVND (reference sequence). The DNA of the CDR3 is TGTGCCAGCCTGGGAAGAGGGAGCAATCAGCCCCAGCATTTT. Translated: CASLGRGSNQPQHF.

The rearrangement links TRBV4-3 to TRBJ2-7; 8 nucleotides line up with TRBD1. Per germline, CDR1 LGHNA and CDR2 YSLEER. Trimming removed 4 bases from V and 4 bases from J; junction bases left unmatched: 3. CDR3 length equals 13 residues. CDR3 in DNA: TGCGCCAGCAGCCTCGGACAGGGATACGAGCAGTACTTC. This translates into CASSLGQGYEQYF.